This is a list of T cell receptor beta chains from one sample in a study of cytomegalovirus exposure and HLA in healthy donors. Some clones are missing from TCRdb's copy, which holds only in-frame ones; the method was immunoSEQ multiplex PCR. There are some 190,000 clones in the sample; about four fifths occur only once, and approximately 2.9% lies in the top ten. Sequencing was performed on PBMCs. The receptor source for this set is a female donor in good health and CMV-seronegative. CDR3s include the opening cysteine and the closing phenylalanine or tryptophan. A D gene is named only where the DNA matches it firmly. Only some rows state a clone size, as once, few, many or a class for expanded clones.

J,V,D,size,DNA,CDR3
TRBJ2-1,TRBV2,-,-,TGTGCCAGCAGTGACTGGACAGCGAATGAGCAGTTCTTC,CASSDWTANEQFF
TRBJ2-3,TRBV5-4,TRBD2,-,TGTGCCAGCAGCCCGGGACTAGTGGGCAAGGATACGCAGTATTTT,CASSPGLVGKDTQYF
TRBJ2-6,TRBV7-8,-,-,TGTGCCAGCAGCTTCAGGGAAAGCGGGGCCAACGTCCTGACTTTC,CASSFRESGANVLTF
TRBJ2-2,TRBV4-3,TRBD2,-,TGCGCCAGCAGCCCCTCACGTCAGGGACTAGCCCTAACCGGGGAGCTGTTTTTT,CASSPSRQGLALTGELFF
TRBJ2-2,TRBV6-6,-,-,TGTGCCAGCAGTTACTCAGGAGATACACCTACCGGGGAGCTGTTTTTT,CASSYSGDTPTGELFF
TRBJ1-6,TRBV9,TRBD1,-,TGTGCCAGCAGCGAGGGGGGACAGCGAAATGAGTATAATTCACCCCTCCACTTT,CASSEGGQRNEYNSPLHF
TRBJ1-1,TRBV5-1,-,-,TGCGCCAGCAGCTTGGAAAGGACTAACACTGAAGCTTTCTTT,CASSLERTNTEAFF
TRBJ2-3,TRBV6-1,-,-,TGTGCCAGCAGTGTCACACTGCCACAGGGTTCTAGCACAGATACGCAGTATTTT,CASSVTLPQGSSTDTQYF
TRBJ2-1,TRBV11-2,TRBD1,once,TGTGCCAGCAGACCCAACAGGGGGCAGGTGGTAGGTGAGCAGTTCTTC,CASRPNRGQVVGEQFF
TRBJ1-1,TRBV15,-,few,TGTGCCACCAGCAGAGGACAGCGGAACACTGAAGCTTTCTTT,CATSRGQRNTEAFF
TRBJ2-1,TRBV4-1,-,few,TGCGCCAGCAGCCAAGAGGAAGGGGATGAGCAGTTCTTC,CASSQEEGDEQFF